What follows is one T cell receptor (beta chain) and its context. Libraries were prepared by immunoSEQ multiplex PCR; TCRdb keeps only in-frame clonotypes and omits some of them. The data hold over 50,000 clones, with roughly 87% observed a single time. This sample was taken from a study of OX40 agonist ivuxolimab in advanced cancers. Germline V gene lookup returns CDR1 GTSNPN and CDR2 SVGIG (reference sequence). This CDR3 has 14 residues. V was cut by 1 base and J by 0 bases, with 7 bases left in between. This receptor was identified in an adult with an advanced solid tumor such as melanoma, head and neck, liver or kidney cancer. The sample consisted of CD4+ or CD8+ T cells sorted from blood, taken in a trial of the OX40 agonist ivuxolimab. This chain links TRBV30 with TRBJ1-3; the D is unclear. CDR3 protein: CAWSAANSGNTIYF. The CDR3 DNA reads TGTGCCTGGAGTGCGGCTAACTCTGGAAACACCATATATTTT.